The present T cell receptor beta chain was sequenced within a study of shared clonotypes between healthy human individuals. The study, taken as a whole, reports: Sequencing depth was expected to influence donor clonotype sharing.

The CDR3 totals 15 residues. Germline CDR1 is SGHAT and CDR2 is FQNNGV. The J segment lost 3 bases and the V segment lost 6 bases, leaving 7 bases of the junction unmatched. The authors ran the assay at deep level. Profiling relied on immunoSEQ multiplex PCR, and the TCRdb table lists in-frame clones only, not all of them. This table has about 1,800,000 clones, about 95% appearing once. About this clone: The antigen is undetermined.

Only CD45RO-negative cells positively selected for CCR7 counted as naive CD8 cells, so terminally differentiated effector memory CD45RA+ cells were excluded. All donors were Caucasian adults living in Nashville, Tennessee. This TCR was sampled from a man aged 18 to 30 in good health. This chain links TRBV11-2 with TRBJ2-1; TRBD1 aligns across 8 bases. The sequenced sample was naive CD8+ T cells sorted from blood. The chain's CDR3 is CASRPDRGYYNEQFF. The DNA of the CDR3 is TGTGCCAGCAGACCCGACAGGGGCTACTACAATGAGCAGTTCTTC.